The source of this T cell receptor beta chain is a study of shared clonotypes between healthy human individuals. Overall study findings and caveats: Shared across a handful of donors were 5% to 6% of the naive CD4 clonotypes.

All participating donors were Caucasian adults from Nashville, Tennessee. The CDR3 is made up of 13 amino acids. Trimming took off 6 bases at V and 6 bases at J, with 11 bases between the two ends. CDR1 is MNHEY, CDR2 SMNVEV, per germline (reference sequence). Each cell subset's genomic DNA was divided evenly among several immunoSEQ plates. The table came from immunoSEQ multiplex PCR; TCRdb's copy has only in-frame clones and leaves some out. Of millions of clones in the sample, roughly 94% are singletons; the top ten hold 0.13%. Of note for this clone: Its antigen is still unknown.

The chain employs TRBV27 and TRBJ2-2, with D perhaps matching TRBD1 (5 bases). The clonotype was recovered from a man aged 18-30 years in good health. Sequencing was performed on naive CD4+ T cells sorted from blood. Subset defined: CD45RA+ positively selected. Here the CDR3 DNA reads TGTGCCAGCAGCTTCAACAGGCCCGGGGAGCTGTTTTTT. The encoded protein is CASSFNRPGELFF.